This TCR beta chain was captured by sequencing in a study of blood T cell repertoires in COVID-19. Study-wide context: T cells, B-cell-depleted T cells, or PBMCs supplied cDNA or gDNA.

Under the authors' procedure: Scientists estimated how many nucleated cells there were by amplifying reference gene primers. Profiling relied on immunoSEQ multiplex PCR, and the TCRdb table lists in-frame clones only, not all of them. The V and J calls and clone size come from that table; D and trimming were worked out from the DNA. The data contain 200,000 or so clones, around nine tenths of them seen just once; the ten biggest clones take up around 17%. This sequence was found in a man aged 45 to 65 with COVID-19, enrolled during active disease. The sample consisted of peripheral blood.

This CDR3 is CASRQDSFYEQYF. CDR3 DNA: TGTGCCAGCCGGCAAGACAGCTTCTACGAGCAGTACTTC. The chain joins TRBV19 to TRBJ2-7; weak D call: TRBD1 (5 bases). Germline CDR1 reads LNHDA; CDR2 reads SQIVND (reference sequence). The CDR3 runs 13 residues. The V and J ends lost 9 bases and 3 bases respectively, with 15 bases between them.